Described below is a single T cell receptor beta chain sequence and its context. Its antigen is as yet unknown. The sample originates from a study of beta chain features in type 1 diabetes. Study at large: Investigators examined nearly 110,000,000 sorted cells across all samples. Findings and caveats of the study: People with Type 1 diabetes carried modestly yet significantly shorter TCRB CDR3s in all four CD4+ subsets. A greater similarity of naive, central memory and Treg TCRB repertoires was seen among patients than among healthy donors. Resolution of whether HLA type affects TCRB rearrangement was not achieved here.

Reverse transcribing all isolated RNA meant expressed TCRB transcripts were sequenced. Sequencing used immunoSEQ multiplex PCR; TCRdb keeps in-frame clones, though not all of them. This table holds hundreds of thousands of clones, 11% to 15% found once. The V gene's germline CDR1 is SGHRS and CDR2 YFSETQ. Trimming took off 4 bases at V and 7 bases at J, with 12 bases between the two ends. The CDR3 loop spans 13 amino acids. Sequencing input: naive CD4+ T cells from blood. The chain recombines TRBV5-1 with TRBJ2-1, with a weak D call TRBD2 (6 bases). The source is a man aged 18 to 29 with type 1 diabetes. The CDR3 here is CASSRDSTNEQFF. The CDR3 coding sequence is TGCGCCAGCAGCCGGGACTCCACGAATGAGCAGTTCTTC.